Listed below are T cell receptor beta chains from one sample, sequenced in a study of blood T cell repertoires in COVID-19. Measured with immunoSEQ multiplex PCR; TCRdb has only the in-frame clones, and not every one. The sample records 200,000 or so clones, 89% being singletons. The sequencing input was PBMCs or T cells enriched from blood (not recorded which). These TCRs come from a woman aged 40 to 55 with acute COVID-19. Both conserved end residues are part of each CDR3. A D gene is named only where the DNA matches it firmly. Size is stated for part of the rows, as once, few or many counts, or as a class when the clone is expanded.

NA	TRBV27	TRBD1	TRBJ1-2	CASSPGTVYGYTF	TGTGCCAGCAGTCCGGGGACAGTATATGGCTACACCTTC
NA	TRBV27	TRBD1	TRBJ2-7	CASSWGQTYEQYF	TGTGCCAGCAGTTGGGGACAGACCTACGAGCAGTACTTC
NA	TRBV6-5	NA	TRBJ2-1	CASSPQDRNEQFF	TGTGCCAGCAGTCCACAGGATCGCAATGAGCAGTTCTTC
NA	TRBV19	NA	TRBJ2-2	CASSIGEVSTGELFF	TGTGCCAGTAGTATTGGCGAGGTCTCTACCGGGGAGCTGTTTTTT
NA	TRBV2	TRBD1	TRBJ1-5	CASNGDSSAPNQPQHF	TGTGCCAGCAATGGGGACAGCAGTGCACCGAATCAGCCCCAGCATTTT
NA	TRBV19	TRBD1	TRBJ1-3	CASSLGTDSGNTIYF	TGTGCCAGTAGTCTCGGGACAGACTCTGGAAACACCATATATTTT
NA	TRBV28	NA	TRBJ1-2	CASSLPGKSYTF	TGTGCCAGCAGTTTACCAGGGAAAAGCTACACCTTC
NA	TRBV25-1	NA	TRBJ2-5	CASSFSRTQYF	TGTGCCAGCAGTTTCTCTAGGACCCAGTACTTC
NA	TRBV4-1	NA	TRBJ2-3	CASSQDAGTLSDTQYF	TGCGCCAGCAGCCAAGACGCAGGCACTCTATCAGATACGCAGTATTTT
NA	TRBV6-5	TRBD1	TRBJ1-5	CASRETGGRGQPQHF	TGTGCCAGCAGAGAGACAGGGGGGCGGGGGCAGCCCCAGCATTTT
NA	TRBV7-3	TRBD2	TRBJ2-1	CASSFKRSGGGSNEQFF	TGTGCCAGCAGCTTCAAGAGGTCGGGGGGAGGCTCTAATGAGCAGTTCTTC
few	TRBV4-2	TRBD2	TRBJ2-3	CASSQGTSGSSSSTDTQYF	TGTGCCAGCAGCCAAGGGACTAGCGGGAGTTCGTCTAGCACAGATACGCAGTATTTT
once	TRBV5-6	NA	TRBJ2-7	CASSSRRTDIRYF	TGTGCCAGCAGCAGCCGCAGGACAGACATACGGTACTTC
NA	TRBV11-1	NA	TRBJ1-2	CASSLGRNYGYTF	TGTGCCAGCAGCTTAGGCCGGAACTATGGCTACACCTTC
NA	TRBV2	TRBD1	TRBJ2-1	CASSEVAIIQGGPYNEQFF	TGTGCCAGCAGTGAAGTGGCTATCATACAGGGGGGCCCCTACAATGAGCAGTTCTTC
NA	TRBV5-4	TRBD1	TRBJ2-1	CASSSGGVSSYNEQFF	TGTGCCAGCAGTTCAGGGGGCGTTAGCTCCTACAATGAGCAGTTCTTC
NA	TRBV19	TRBD1	TRBJ1-1	CASRTGNTEAFF	TGTGCCAGCAGGACAGGGAACACTGAAGCTTTCTTT
NA	TRBV29-1	NA	TRBJ1-5	CSVVPSWGDGNQPQHF	TGCAGCGTTGTCCCCTCGTGGGGGGACGGCAATCAGCCCCAGCATTTT
NA	TRBV29-1	TRBD2	TRBJ2-1	CSVDRTSGSPHNEQFF	TGCAGCGTTGACAGGACTAGCGGGAGCCCCCACAATGAGCAGTTCTTC
NA	TRBV7-9	NA	TRBJ1-4	CASGTGLNEKLFF	TGTGCCAGCGGAACAGGTCTTAATGAAAAACTGTTTTTT
NA	TRBV4-1	TRBD1	TRBJ2-2	CASSQDSGGNTGELFF	TGCGCCAGCAGCCAAGATTCAGGGGGCAACACCGGGGAGCTGTTTTTT
NA	TRBV3-1/TRBV3-2	NA	TRBJ1-1	CASSLKIQGKTEAFF	TGTGCCAGCAGCTTAAAGATCCAGGGAAAAACTGAAGCTTTCTTT
NA	TRBV5-5	NA	TRBJ2-7	CASSIYYEQYF	TGTGCCAGCAGCATTTACTACGAGCAGTACTTC
NA	TRBV5-1	NA	TRBJ1-1	CASSATTRTEAFF	TGCGCCAGCAGCGCGACTACTCGCACTGAAGCTTTCTTT
NA	TRBV2	TRBD1	TRBJ1-5	CASRGQGDNQPQHF	TGTGCCAGCAGGGGACAGGGAGACAATCAGCCCCAGCATTTT
NA	TRBV28	TRBD1	TRBJ1-5	CASSLGDRVVQPQHF	TGTGCCAGCAGTTTAGGGGACAGGGTGGTTCAGCCCCAGCATTTT
NA	TRBV2	NA	TRBJ2-3	CASSWGADTQYF	TGTGCCAGCAGTTGGGGGGCAGATACGCAGTATTTT
NA	TRBV7-9	TRBD1	TRBJ1-1	CASSYGTVSTEAFF	TGTGCCAGCAGCTACGGGACAGTTTCCACTGAAGCTTTCTTT
NA	TRBV19	NA	TRBJ2-2	CASSTRRGELFF	TGTGCCAGTAGTACCCGTCGCGGGGAGCTGTTTTTT
NA	TRBV10-3	NA	TRBJ2-7	CAIRGAGDHEQYF	TGTGCCATCAGGGGGGCAGGGGACCACGAGCAGTACTTC
NA	TRBV7-2	TRBD1	TRBJ1-2	CASSFYRQGSDGYTF	TGTGCCAGCAGCTTCTACAGACAGGGGTCGGATGGCTACACCTTC
NA	TRBV21-1	NA	TRBJ2-3	CASTTGFEIDTQYF	TGTGCCAGCACTACAGGGTTTGAGATCGATACGCAGTATTTT
few	TRBV29-1	NA	TRBJ1-1	CSVEIQNTEAFF	TGCAGCGTTGAAATCCAGAACACTGAAGCTTTCTTT
NA	TRBV7-9	NA	TRBJ2-7	CASSLLGHYEQYF	TGTGCCAGCAGCTTATTGGGGCATTACGAGCAGTACTTC
NA	TRBV29-1	NA	TRBJ1-2	CSVEGFGRGDYGYTF	TGCAGCGTTGAAGGATTCGGACGGGGAGACTATGGCTACACCTTC
NA	TRBV5-6	TRBD1	TRBJ1-2	CASSLIGQEDRGYTF	TGTGCCAGCAGCTTGATTGGACAGGAGGATAGGGGCTACACCTTC
few	TRBV5-4	NA	TRBJ2-7	CASSFEGGRAYEQYF	TGTGCCAGCAGCTTCGAGGGGGGGCGGGCCTACGAGCAGTACTTC
NA	TRBV3-1/TRBV3-2	TRBD2	TRBJ2-2	CASSPILRLAVTGELFF	TGTGCCAGCAGCCCAATTCTTCGACTAGCCGTTACCGGGGAGCTGTTTTTT
NA	TRBV15	NA	TRBJ1-1	CATSRDRPGDEAFF	TGTGCCACCAGCAGAGATAGGCCAGGGGATGAAGCTTTCTTT
NA	TRBV9	NA	TRBJ1-6	CASSVVEGNSPLHF	TGTGCCAGCAGCGTAGTGGAGGGAAATTCACCCCTCCACTTT
NA	TRBV30	TRBD2	TRBJ2-1	CAWRSASGSGRQFF	TGTGCCTGGAGGTCGGCTAGCGGGAGTGGGAGGCAGTTCTTC
many	TRBV2	TRBD1	TRBJ1-1	CASSTGQGAQGTEAFF	TGTGCCAGCAGCACGGGACAGGGGGCGCAAGGCACTGAAGCTTTCTTT
NA	TRBV7-6	NA	TRBJ2-3	CASSLAGRGLYTDTQYF	TGTGCCAGCAGCTTAGCTGGGCGGGGGCTTTACACAGATACGCAGTATTTT
NA	TRBV9	NA	TRBJ2-1	CASSGRGTPYEQFF	TGTGCCAGCAGCGGACGGGGGACCCCCTATGAGCAGTTCTTC
NA	TRBV28	TRBD2	TRBJ2-2	CASSSASGVGPGELFF	TGTGCCAGCAGTTCAGCTAGCGGGGTGGGCCCCGGGGAGCTGTTTTTT
once	TRBV12-5	NA	TRBJ1-6	CASGLQSTGSPLHF	TGTGCTAGTGGTCTACAGAGTACGGGATCACCCCTCCACTTT
NA	TRBV7-9	NA	TRBJ1-2	CASSFEGYYGYTF	TGTGCCAGCAGCTTTGAGGGTTACTATGGCTACACCTTC
NA	TRBV15	NA	TRBJ1-2	CATSRGQEDYGYTF	TGTGCCACCAGCAGAGGACAGGAAGACTATGGCTACACCTTC
NA	TRBV27	TRBD1	TRBJ2-5	CASSQGPGTGEETQYF	TGTGCCAGCAGTCAGGGGCCCGGGACAGGGGAAGAGACCCAGTACTTC
once	TRBV28	NA	TRBJ1-4	CASSYPGSNEKLFF	TGTGCCAGCAGCTACCCAGGCTCTAATGAAAAACTGTTTTTT
NA	TRBV9	NA	TRBJ1-3	CASSPSSGNTIYF	TGTGCCAGCAGCCCCAGCTCTGGAAACACCATATATTTT
NA	TRBV7-6	TRBD1	TRBJ2-7	CASSLGDRGYEQYF	TGTGCCAGCAGCTTAGGGGACAGGGGATACGAGCAGTACTTC
once	TRBV29-1	NA	TRBJ2-1	CSVTTWRIYNEQFF	TGCAGCGTTACCACCTGGCGGATTTACAATGAGCAGTTCTTC
NA	TRBV2	NA	TRBJ2-7	CASTPAGWSYEQYF	TGTGCCAGCACCCCGGCAGGGTGGTCCTACGAGCAGTACTTC
NA	TRBV5-3	NA	TRBJ2-1	CARSLHEQFF	TGTGCCAGAAGCCTACATGAGCAGTTCTTC
NA	TRBV30	NA	TRBJ2-7	CAWSTFQWPYEQYF	TGTGCCTGGAGTACATTTCAATGGCCCTACGAGCAGTACTTC
once	TRBV10-1	NA	TRBJ2-7	CASSEGLDPTYEQYF	TGCGCCAGCAGTGAGGGACTGGACCCAACCTACGAGCAGTACTTC
NA	TRBV23-1	NA	TRBJ2-1	CASISRRTKLTETEYNEQFF	TGCGCCAGCATCTCAAGACGCACTAAGCTTACGGAGACCGAATACAATGAGCAGTTCTTC
NA	TRBV18	NA	TRBJ2-3	CASSQSSGDTQYF	TGTGCCAGCTCACAATCTTCCGGAGATACGCAGTATTTT
NA	TRBV4-1	NA	TRBJ2-2	CASSQVGRNTGELFF	TGCGCCAGCAGCCAAGTGGGCAGGAACACCGGGGAGCTGTTTTTT